This is a list of T cell receptor beta chains from one sample in a study of regulatory T cells in long-lasting Graves disease. TCRdb reanalysed the multiplex PCR reads using MiXCR and keeps one entry per CDR3 protein. The profile shows around 450,000 distinct CDR3 sequences, 15% of them singletons. The data also belong to a second study, concerning T cells in Graves' hyperthyroidism and ophthalmopathy.

Sequencing used peripheral blood mononuclear cells (PBMCs), obtained at new diagnosis, from a patient treated with antithyroid drugs. These receptors were collected from a woman in her thirties or forties with Graves disease. Both conserved end residues are part of each CDR3. D genes are given only for firm matches. Size tells how often a clone was seen (once, few, many) or the class of an expanded clone, and some rows leave it out.

j_gene	d_gene	v_gene	abundance	CDR3nt	CDR3aa
TRBJ2-2	-	TRBV28	many	TGTGCCAGCAGGGATGGTCCTCAGAACACCGGGGAGCTGTTTTTT	CASRDGPQNTGELFF
TRBJ1-2	-	TRBV7-2	many	TGTGCCAGCAGCTTAGCGCAAGAGGTTTGGGGCTACACCTTC	CASSLAQEVWGYTF
TRBJ1-1	-	TRBV29-1	-	TGCAGCGTTGAAGACAGGGCGAACACTGAAGCTTTCTTT	CSVEDRANTEAFF
TRBJ1-5	TRBD1	TRBV2	many	TGTGCCAGCAGTGTAATCCAGGGGGCTCGGCAGCCCCAGCATTTT	CASSVIQGARQPQHF
TRBJ1-4	-	TRBV7-9	once	TGTGCCAGCAGCTTATCCAGACAGGCACGGTTAGAAAAACTGTTTTTT	CASSLSRQARLEKLFF
TRBJ2-5	-	TRBV29-1	-	TGCAGCGTTGATCCAGGGGGGCCAGAGACCCAGTACTTC	CSVDPGGPETQYF
TRBJ2-1	-	TRBV14	many	TGTGCCAGCAGCCAAGATGTCGGCTTCAGCTCCTACAATGAGCAGTTCTTC	CASSQDVGFSSYNEQFF
TRBJ2-3	-	TRBV12-3/TRBV12-4	many	TGTGCCAGCAGTCCCCAGGCGCGAGTGGGTACGCAGTATTTT	CASSPQARVGTQYF
TRBJ2-5	TRBD2	TRBV12-3/TRBV12-4	many	TGTGCCAGCAGTTGGGAGGGAGGGACCCAGTACTTC	CASSWEGGTQYF
TRBJ1-3	-	TRBV20-1	many	TGCAGTGCTAGAGCTGGGGACATTGGAAACACCATATATTTT	CSARAGDIGNTIYF
TRBJ1-1	-	TRBV11-2	many	TGTGCCAGCAGCTTATGGGTCAGGGGACGACACACTGAAGCTTTCTTT	CASSLWVRGRHTEAFF
TRBJ1-5	-	TRBV20-1	-	TGCAGTGCTAGAGGGCACCTCAATCAGCCCCAGCATTTT	CSARGHLNQPQHF
TRBJ2-3	-	TRBV20-1	few	TGCAGTGCTAGAGCTCCCTGGGGAAGCGACGATATGGGAACCACAGATACGCAGTATTTT	CSARAPWGSDDMGTTDTQYF
TRBJ1-1	TRBD1	TRBV19	few	TGTGCCAGTAGCCCCGACAGGGCCCCACTGAACACTGAAGCTTTCTTT	CASSPDRAPLNTEAFF
TRBJ1-5	-	TRBV20-1	few	TGCAGTGCTAGACCGGGGACATATCAGCCCCAGCATTTT	CSARPGTYQPQHF
TRBJ2-4	-	TRBV11-3	few	TGTGCCAGCAGCCCCCAAGGAGCCAAAAACATTCAGTACTTC	CASSPQGAKNIQYF
TRBJ2-3	-	TRBV6-1	few	TGTGCCAGCCGACCCGGCAAGGGTACAGATACGCAGTATTTT	CASRPGKGTDTQYF
TRBJ2-7	-	TRBV25-1	-	TGTGCCAGCAGTGTTGTAGGACAAGCCTACGAGCAGTACTTC	CASSVVGQAYEQYF
TRBJ1-2	-	TRBV2	many	TGTGCCAGCAGTGAGCTGTACTATGGCTACACCTTC	CASSELYYGYTF
TRBJ1-1	-	TRBV27	many	TGTGCCAGCAGTGCCAGCCTAGAGAACACTGAAGCTTTCTTT	CASSASLENTEAFF
TRBJ2-1	TRBD2	TRBV28	many	TGTGCCAGCAGTCCCCGGAGCGGGAGGGCCTTCAATGAGCAGTTCTTC	CASSPRSGRAFNEQFF
TRBJ1-1	-	TRBV28	many	TGTGCCAGCAGTCCTCTACCAGGGGTGGGCACTGAAGCTTTCTTT	CASSPLPGVGTEAFF
TRBJ2-5	TRBD1	TRBV28	many	TGTGCCAGCAGTTTATGGGACAGGGTGGAGACCCAGTACTTC	CASSLWDRVETQYF
TRBJ2-7	-	TRBV11-2	many	TGTGCCAGCAGCTTAGATCCTGGACGTTCCGAGCAGTACTTC	CASSLDPGRSEQYF
TRBJ2-1	-	TRBV7-9	many	TGTGCCAGCAGTTACGACTCGTCCGCTAACGATGAGCAGTTCTTC	CASSYDSSANDEQFF
TRBJ2-7	-	TRBV13	many	TGTGCCAGCAGCCCTTACCCCTTGCTGGGACTTGGGGACACTGCCTACGAGCAGTACTTC	CASSPYPLLGLGDTAYEQYF
TRBJ2-5	-	TRBV7-2	many	TGTGCCAGCAGCTTAGCACGGACTCACACTGAGACCCAGTACTTC	CASSLARTHTETQYF
TRBJ1-2	TRBD1	TRBV11-3	many	TGTGCCAGCAGCTTCCCGGGACAGGGCTCTGGCTACACCTTC	CASSFPGQGSGYTF
TRBJ2-1	TRBD2	TRBV10-1	few	TGCGCCAGCAGTATGGCACTAGCGATCCCCTACAATGAGCAGTTCTTC	CASSMALAIPYNEQFF
TRBJ2-5	-	TRBV11-3	many	TGTGCCAGCAGCTCTCCATACCTAGACGGACAAGAGACCCAGTACTTC	CASSSPYLDGQETQYF
TRBJ2-2	TRBD1	TRBV4-2	many	TGTGCCAGCAGCCGACAAACGGGACAGGCCGCCGGGGAGCTGTTTTTT	CASSRQTGQAAGELFF
TRBJ2-3	-	TRBV24-1	few	TGTGCCACCAGTGATTTGTCGGGGAGTAATGTCGCAGATACGCAGTATTTT	CATSDLSGSNVADTQYF
TRBJ1-4	-	TRBV5-1	-	TGCGCCAGCAAGCCTGACACAACTAATGAAAAACTGTTTTTT	CASKPDTTNEKLFF
TRBJ2-5	-	TRBV7-8	many	TGTGCCAGCTCACGACGGGGAGAGACCCAGTACTTC	CASSRRGETQYF
TRBJ1-1	TRBD1	TRBV20-1	many	TGCAGTGCTAGGGGGACAGGGCGCTTGAACACTGAAGCTTTCTTT	CSARGTGRLNTEAFF
TRBJ2-5	TRBD1	TRBV20-1	many	TGCAGTGCAAACACCGGGACAGGGGAAGAGACCCAGTACTTC	CSANTGTGEETQYF
TRBJ2-5	-	TRBV18	few	TGTGCCAGCTCACCATTACCAGCGGAGAACCAAGAGACCCAGTACTTC	CASSPLPAENQETQYF
TRBJ2-5	-	TRBV6-2/TRBV6-3	many	TGTGCCAGCAGTGAAATGGCAGGGCAAGAGACCCAGTACTTC	CASSEMAGQETQYF
TRBJ2-5	-	TRBV24-1	many	TGTGCCACCAGTGACCCCGGACCCCGGGAGACCCAGTACTTC	CATSDPGPRETQYF
TRBJ2-4	-	TRBV28	many	TGTGCCAGCCGTGGAGGAGCCCAACTAGCCAAAAACATTCAGTACTTC	CASRGGAQLAKNIQYF
TRBJ1-1	-	TRBV12-3/TRBV12-4	many	TGTGCCAGCAGTTTACCCGACACTGAAGCTTTCTTT	CASSLPDTEAFF
TRBJ2-7	TRBD1	TRBV6-4	few	TGTGCCAGCGGAGTTACCAGGTGGACAGGGGGCTACGAGCAGTACTTC	CASGVTRWTGGYEQYF
TRBJ2-1	TRBD2	TRBV12-3/TRBV12-4	many	TGTGCCAGCACCTCGGGACTAGCGGGAGGGTCGGGTGAGCAGTTCTTC	CASTSGLAGGSGEQFF
TRBJ2-7	-	TRBV28	-	TGTGCCAGCAGACGCGCTACAGGGGAGGGGGCCTACGAGCAGTACTTC	CASRRATGEGAYEQYF
TRBJ2-1	TRBD2	TRBV5-1	many	TGCGCCAGCAGCCTGACCGGGACTAACTCCTACAATGAGCAGTTCTTC	CASSLTGTNSYNEQFF
TRBJ2-2	-	TRBV18	few	TGTGCCAGCTCACCATCTGGGGACACCGGGGAGCTGTTTTTT	CASSPSGDTGELFF
TRBJ2-3	TRBD2	TRBV7-9	many	TGTGCCAGCAGCACGTCCGGGACTACCAGTGATACGCAGTATTTT	CASSTSGTTSDTQYF
TRBJ2-2	-	TRBV30	-	TGTGCCTGGAGTGGCTGGACCGGGGAGCTGTTTTTT	CAWSGWTGELFF
TRBJ2-7	TRBD1	TRBV13	many	TGTGCCAGCAGCCCCCAGACAGGGAACTACGAGCAGTACTTC	CASSPQTGNYEQYF
TRBJ2-1	-	TRBV4-3	-	TGCGCCAGCAGCCAAGAAGACGGGAATGAGCAGTTCTTC	CASSQEDGNEQFF
TRBJ2-1	-	TRBV11-1	-	TGTGCCAGCAGCACACTAGGAAATGGGCAGTTCTTC	CASSTLGNGQFF
TRBJ2-3	-	TRBV2	many	TGTGCCAGCACCCCCCCGGACAGACAAACAGATACGCAGTATTTT	CASTPPDRQTDTQYF
TRBJ2-7	TRBD2	TRBV11-2	-	TGCGCCAGCAGCCAAGTTAATTACCGGCTAGCGGGAAGCGAGCAGTACTTC	CASSQVNYRLAGSEQYF
TRBJ1-2	-	TRBV4-3	few	TGCGCCAGCAGCCAAGCGGTTCGGTGGTCAGACTATGGCTACACCTTC	CASSQAVRWSDYGYTF
TRBJ2-3	TRBD1	TRBV12-3/TRBV12-4	many	TGTGCCAGCAGTCGGGACAGACGCTCCTACACAGATACGCAGTATTTT	CASSRDRRSYTDTQYF